Following are 10 T cell receptor beta chains from one sample sequenced in a study of shared clonotypes between healthy human individuals. Some clones are missing from TCRdb's copy, which holds only in-frame ones; the method was immunoSEQ multiplex PCR. The table shows roughly 700,000 clones, with 90% occurring only once. Sequenced material: memory CD8+ T cells from PBMCs. Subset indicated: CD45RO+ cells pooled with CCR7-negative TemRA cells. The receptors were gathered from a man younger than 30 in good health. Some clones in this sample may be carry-over from other donors' samples.

In its sample, this clone was seen once. The rearrangement links TRBV28 to TRBJ1-6; D perhaps matches TRBD1 (6 bases). The V end was cut by 5 bases, the J end by 10 bases, with 21 bases between. Per the germline V gene, CDR1 is MDHEN and CDR2 is SYDVKM. This CDR3 is built from 16 residues. CDR3 loop: CASSRGVGGARSPLHF. DNA of the CDR3: TGTGCCAGCAGTCGTGGAGTCGGGGGGGCGCGGTCACCCCTCCACTTT. Based on the CDR3 plus reference TRBV28 and TRBJ1-6, the full variable domain is DVKVTQSSRYLVKRTGEKVFLECVQDMDHENMFWYRQDPGLGLRLIYFSYDVKMKEKGDIPEGYSVSREKKERFSLILESASTNQTSMYLCASSRGVGGARSPLHFGNGTRLTVT.

About this clone itself: A much larger clone lies a single base off, so this may be a read error. V and J are TRBV5-4 and TRBJ1-5, with D unresolved. Germline V gene sequence: CDR1 SGHNT, CDR2 YYREEE (reference sequence). Deletions cut 0 bases from V and 0 bases from J, with 4 bases between. This CDR3 has 14 residues. The CDR3 coding sequence is TGTGCCAGCAGCTTGGAAGGTAGCAATCAGCCCCAGCATTTT. It codes for CASSLEGSNQPQHF.

Points on this clone: Other DNA sequences from this sample encode an identical CDR3 as well. The rearrangement joins TRBV6-6 to TRBJ2-7, with TRBD2 matching over 9 bases. In germline, CDR1 is MNHNY, CDR2 SVGAGI (reference sequence). Germline trimming cut 0 bases from V and 3 bases from J; bases unmatched to any gene: 3. The CDR3 loop spans 15 amino acids. The CDR3 DNA reads as TGTGCCAGCAGTTACTCTAGTAGCGGGAGCTACGAGCAGTACTTC. It specifies CASSYSSSGSYEQYF.

V is TRBV27 and J is TRBJ2-5; 11 bases align to TRBD2. CDR1 MNHEY and CDR2 SMNVEV come from the germline V gene (reference sequence). The V gene end was trimmed by 4 bases and the J gene end by 1 base; junction bases not matched to a gene: 8. This CDR3 region has 17 residues. This CDR3 reads CASSSGLAGSLQETQYF. CDR3 in DNA: TGTGCCAGCAGTTCCGGACTAGCGGGTTCCCTCCAAGAGACCCAGTACTTC.

The chain uses TRBV6-1 and TRBJ2-5, with 12 bases lining up with TRBD1. The CDR3 extends over 15 amino acids. The ends lost 4 bases at V and 5 bases at J; junction bases unmatched: 5. The germline CDR1 and CDR2 sequences are MNHNS and SASEGT. In nucleotides, the CDR3 is TGTGCCAGCAGTGGCCGGGACAGGGGGCTGGAGACCCAGTACTTC. This encodes CASSGRDRGLETQYF.

The chain joins TRBV4-1 to TRBJ2-5; D remains unclear. The end of the DNA is better explained by TRBJ2-7, so the J call may be wrong. The CDR3 runs to 12 residues. Looked up from germline, CDR1 is MGHRA and CDR2 is YSYEKL. The CDR3 reads CASSQDHNEQYF. The CDR3 DNA follows: TGCGCCAGCAGCCAAGACCATAACGAGCAGTACTTC.

CDR3 region: CASGLVLEDEQFF. CDR3 DNA: TGTGCTAGTGGTTTGGTACTGGAGGATGAGCAGTTCTTC. The chain employs TRBV12-5 and TRBJ2-1, with D possibly being TRBD2 (5 bases). V lost 0 bases and J 8 bases, leaving 8 bases between the germline ends. The CDR3 spans 13 residues. CDR1 and CDR2 (germline): LGHNT, FRNRAP. The complete variable domain, with remaining parts taken from reference TRBV12-5 and TRBJ2-1, reads DARVTQTPRHKVTEMGQEVTMRCQPILGHNTVFWYRQTMMQGLELLAYFRNRAPLDDSGMPKDRFSAEMPDATLATLKIQPSEPRDSAVYFCASGLVLEDEQFFGPGTRLTVL.

This sequence joins TRBV6-6 and TRBJ1-5; D is possibly TRBD1 (5 bases). The CDR3 consists of 16 residues. Trimming removed 7 bases from V and 4 bases from J, with 20 bases in between. Germline values: CDR1 MNHNY, CDR2 SVGAGI (reference sequence). The CDR3 DNA is TGTGCCAGCACGGGGCAGGGTCGGCTTCGGAATCAGCCCCAGCATTTT. The encoded protein is CASTGQGRLRNQPQHF.

V and J are TRBV19 and TRBJ2-7; 7 bases align to TRBD2. Germline assignment: CDR1 LNHDA and CDR2 SQIVND (reference sequence). The CDR3 spans 16 residues. V dropped 0 bases and J dropped 3; count of bases not matched to a gene: 8. Here the CDR3 reads CASSIEFRLAFYEQYF. CDR3 bases: TGTGCCAGTAGTATAGAATTCCGACTAGCTTTCTACGAGCAGTACTTC.

Worth noting for this clone: Other DNA sequences in the same sample also yield this CDR3. The V gene is TRBV6-5, the J gene TRBJ2-1; 10 bases map to TRBD2. This CDR3 is built from 15 residues. In germline, CDR1 is MNHEY, CDR2 SVGAGI. After removal of 6 bases from V and 7 bases from J, the junction contained 9 bases not matched to a gene. The CDR3 DNA follows: TGTGCCAGCAGCGTTCTAGCGGGGGTGGGGAATGAGCAGTTCTTC. This encodes CASSVLAGVGNEQFF.